This T cell receptor beta chain was sequenced in a study of chemoradiotherapy in HPV16-positive cancers (dated by TCRdb to 2022 to 2024). General notes on the study: Candidate HPV-specific T-cell clones and common TCR motifs were defined through functional T-cell assays on cells from two HPV16-positive patients. The study asked whether T-cell immunity to the HPV oncoproteins E6 and E7 changes during chemoradiotherapy and whether this immunity affects survival. Next, the candidate HPV-specific TCRs and motifs were followed in TCR repertoires from around 92 patients with HPV-related cancers.

Beyond this particular receptor, the publication reports: The survival association was reported for HPV16-positive patients, and the functional definition of HPV-specific T cells was derived from only a couple of HPV16-positive patients. Expansion of candidate HPV-specific clones and E7-related TCR motifs was observed in the tumor microenvironment during treatment, whereas no such expansion was observed for non-HPV-specific T cells. Among HPV16-positive patients, expansion of HPV-responsive T cells during chemoradiotherapy was associated with better recurrence-free survival.

Concerning this clone itself: Its antigen has not been determined. Base qualities are not provided; no much larger clone lies one nucleotide away.

Repertoires were sampled repeatedly over the course of chemoradiotherapy so that clonal expansion in the tumor microenvironment could be followed. The receptor library was made with the immunoSEQ multiplex PCR assay. TCRdb took over this immuneACCESS table, retaining in-frame rearrangements with V and J assigned. Such tables are incomplete; in checked studies, under half of the missing clones stem from an unresolved V gene, and the remainder is unexplained. The sample profile shows 19,000 or so clones; 90% to 95% of them were found once. The ten largest clones add up to roughly an eighth of the sample. From a lookup of the germline V gene, CDR1 and CDR2 are SGHRS and YFSETQ. V and J are trimmed by 0 bases and 2 bases, and the gene matches miss 5 bases of the junction. The CDR3 sequence holds 18 residues, the cysteine and phenylalanine included. Only the CDR3 part of the read is kept: 54 bases, read in frame from the first base.

The sequencing used blood, collected from a patient who underwent chemoradiotherapy. The origin of this receptor is a human donor with HPV-associated anogenital cancer. The receptor chain draws on TRBV5-1 and TRBJ2-5; TRBD2 aligns with 15 central bases. CDR3 sequence: CASSLEGTSGGYQETQYF. At the DNA level, the sequence is TGCGCCAGCAGCTTGGAAGGGACTAGCGGGGGGTATCAAGAGACCCAGTACTTC.